These T cell receptor beta chains were read from a single sample in a study of patients and donors after allogeneic stem cell transplantation. TCRdb fed the RT-PCR reads into MiXCR, producing one record per CDR3 protein. The sample includes 70,000 to 75,000 distinct CDR3 sequences, about 25% seen only once; the top ten take less than 30%. The sample taken for sequencing was blood, either unsorted or a sorted T cell fraction (not recorded which). The receptor source for this set is a human donor who was either an allogeneic HSCT recipient or a stem cell or donor lymphocyte infusion donor (not recorded which). It is not recorded whose cells these are; they may come from a transplant donor. Each CDR3 is given with its conserved first and last residue. Fields, in order: clone size, V gene, D gene, J gene, CDR3 protein, CDR3 DNA. D genes are given only for firm matches. The listing skips clone size in some rows; elsewhere it reads once, few, many or a size class.

-	TRBV4-1	TRBD1	TRBJ1-1	CASSRPVDRGTWNTEAFF	TGCGCCAGCAGCCGCCCCGTCGACAGGGGAACATGGAACACTGAAGCTTTCTTT
few	TRBV29-1	TRBD2	TRBJ2-5	CSVEFRGVETQYF	TGCAGCGTTGAATTCCGGGGGGTGGAGACCCAGTACTTC
-	TRBV20-1	-	TRBJ1-1	CSARGNKGGAEAFF	TGCAGTGCTAGGGGTAATAAAGGGGGAGCTGAAGCTTTCTTT
-	TRBV10-3	-	TRBJ2-5	CATGALQETQYF	TGTGCCACCGGGGCCCTACAAGAGACCCAGTACTTC
few	TRBV5-6	-	TRBJ1-6	CASSLGQIYNSPLHF	TGTGCCAGCAGCTTAGGACAGATCTATAATTCACCCCTCCACTTT
few	TRBV5-6	TRBD1	TRBJ2-1	CASRDRDRIHEQFF	TGTGCCAGCAGGGACCGGGACAGGATCCATGAGCAGTTCTTC
-	TRBV5-1	TRBD1	TRBJ2-5	CASSLGQGVQETQYF	TGCGCCAGCAGCTTGGGACAGGGGGTCCAAGAGACCCAGTACTTC
-	TRBV12-3/TRBV12-4	-	TRBJ1-4	CASKGVREKLFF	TGTGCCAGCAAAGGGGTCAGGGAAAAACTGTTTTTT
-	TRBV6-5	-	TRBJ1-1	CASSYFRQLMNTEAFF	TGTGCCAGCAGTTACTTTAGGCAGCTTATGAACACTGAAGCTTTCTTT
-	TRBV9	-	TRBJ2-3	CASSAQGSSTDTQYF	TGTGCCAGCAGCGCCCAGGGGTCTAGCACAGATACGCAGTATTTT